Detailed here is one TCR beta chain. Its cognate antigen is unknown. Per sample, roughly 17,000 to 100,000 naive CD8+ cells were sorted. This entry belongs to a study of naive CD8 T cells in extremely preterm neonates. With 2 bases removed from V and 1 base from J, the gap between germline ends came to 5 bases. Germline lookup yields CDR1 LNHDA and CDR2 SQIVND (reference sequence). CDR3 length equals 13 residues. General study results and limits: Compared with older groups, preterm CDR3s were shorter, with fewer N additions and less trimming.

Libraries were prepared by immunoSEQ multiplex PCR; TCRdb keeps only in-frame clonotypes and omits some of them. The sample holds 4,000 to 4,500 clones, about 97% seen once. The sample consisted of naive CD8+ T cells from blood. The TCR originated in a human donor in good health. The V and J genes are TRBV19 and TRBJ1-1; D is uncertain. CDR3 amino acids: CASSINKNTEAFF. The DNA for the CDR3 is TGTGCCAGTAGTATAAACAAGAACACTGAAGCTTTCTTT.